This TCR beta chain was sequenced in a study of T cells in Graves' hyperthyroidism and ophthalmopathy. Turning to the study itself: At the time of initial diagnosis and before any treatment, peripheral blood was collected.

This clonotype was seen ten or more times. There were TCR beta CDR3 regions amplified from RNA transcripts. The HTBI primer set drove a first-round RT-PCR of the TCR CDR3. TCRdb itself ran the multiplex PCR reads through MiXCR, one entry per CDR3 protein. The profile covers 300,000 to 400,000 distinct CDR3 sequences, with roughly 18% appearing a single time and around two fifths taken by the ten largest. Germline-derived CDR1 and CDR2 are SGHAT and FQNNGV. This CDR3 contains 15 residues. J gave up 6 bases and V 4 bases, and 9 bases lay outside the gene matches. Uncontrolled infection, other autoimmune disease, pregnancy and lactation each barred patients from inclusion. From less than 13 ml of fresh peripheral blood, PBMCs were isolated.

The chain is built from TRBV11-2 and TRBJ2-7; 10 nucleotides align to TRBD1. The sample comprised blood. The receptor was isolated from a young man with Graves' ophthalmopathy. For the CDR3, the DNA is TGTGCCAGCAGCTACCTGGGACAGGGGACGGGCGAGCAGTACTTC. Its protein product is CASSYLGQGTGEQYF.